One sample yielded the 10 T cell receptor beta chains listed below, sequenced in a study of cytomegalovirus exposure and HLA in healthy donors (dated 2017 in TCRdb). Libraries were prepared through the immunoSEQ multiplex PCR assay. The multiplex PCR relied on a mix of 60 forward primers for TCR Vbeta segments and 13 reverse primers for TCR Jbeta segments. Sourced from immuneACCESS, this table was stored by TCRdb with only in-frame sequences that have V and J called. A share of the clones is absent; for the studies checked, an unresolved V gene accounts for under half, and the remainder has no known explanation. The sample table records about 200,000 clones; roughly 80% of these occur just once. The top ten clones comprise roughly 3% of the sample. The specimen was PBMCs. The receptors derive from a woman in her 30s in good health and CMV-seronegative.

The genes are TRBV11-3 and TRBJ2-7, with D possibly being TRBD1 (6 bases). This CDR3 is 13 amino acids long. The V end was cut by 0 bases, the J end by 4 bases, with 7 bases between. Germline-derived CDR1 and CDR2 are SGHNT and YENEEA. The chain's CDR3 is CASSLEDSYEQYF. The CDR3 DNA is TGTGCCAGCAGCTTAGAGGACAGTTACGAGCAGTACTTC.

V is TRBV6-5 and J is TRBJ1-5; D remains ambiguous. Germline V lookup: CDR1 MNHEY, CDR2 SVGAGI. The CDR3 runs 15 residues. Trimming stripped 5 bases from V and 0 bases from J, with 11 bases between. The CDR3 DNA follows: TGTGCCAGCAGTCCGTCCGGGTATAGCAATCAGCCCCAGCATTTT. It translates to CASSPSGYSNQPQHF.

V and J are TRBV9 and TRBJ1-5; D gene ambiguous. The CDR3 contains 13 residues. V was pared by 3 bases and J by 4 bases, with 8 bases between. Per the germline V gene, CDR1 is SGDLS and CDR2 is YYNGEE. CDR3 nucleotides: TGTGCCAGCAGCGACAGTCCAAATCAGCCCCAGCATTTT. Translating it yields CASSDSPNQPQHF.

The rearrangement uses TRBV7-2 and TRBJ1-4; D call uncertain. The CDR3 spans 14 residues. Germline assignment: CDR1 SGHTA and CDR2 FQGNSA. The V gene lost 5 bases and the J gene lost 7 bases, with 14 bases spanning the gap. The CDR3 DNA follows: TGTGCCAGCAGCGCGAGACTGGAAGGTGAAAAACTGTTTTTT. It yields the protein CASSARLEGEKLFF. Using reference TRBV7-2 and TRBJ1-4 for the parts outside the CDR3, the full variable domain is GAGVSQSPSNKVTEKGKDVELRCDPISGHTALYWYRQSLGQGLEFLIYFQGNSAPDKSGLPSDRFSAERTGGSVSTLTIQRTQQEDSAVYLCASSARLEGEKLFFGSGTQLSVL.

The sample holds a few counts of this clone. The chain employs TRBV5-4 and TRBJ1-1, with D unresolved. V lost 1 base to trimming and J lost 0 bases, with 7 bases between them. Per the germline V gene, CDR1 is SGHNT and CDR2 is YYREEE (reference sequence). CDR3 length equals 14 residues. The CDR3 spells CASSLWQLNTEAFF. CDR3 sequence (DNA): TGTGCCAGCAGCTTGTGGCAGTTGAACACTGAAGCTTTCTTT.

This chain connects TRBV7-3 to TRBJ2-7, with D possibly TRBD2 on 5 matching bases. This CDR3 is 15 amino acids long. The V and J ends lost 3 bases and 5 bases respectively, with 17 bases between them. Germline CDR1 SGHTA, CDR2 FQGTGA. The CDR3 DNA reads TGTGCCAGCAGCTTGATCCTCGCGGGTCGCAACGAGCAGTACTTC. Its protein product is CASSLILAGRNEQYF.

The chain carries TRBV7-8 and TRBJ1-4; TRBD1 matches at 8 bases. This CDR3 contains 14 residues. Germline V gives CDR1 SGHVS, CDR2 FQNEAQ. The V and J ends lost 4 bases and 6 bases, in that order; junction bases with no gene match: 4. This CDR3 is CASSSDRGDEKLFF. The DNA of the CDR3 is TGTGCCAGCAGCTCCGACAGGGGCGATGAAAAACTGTTTTTT. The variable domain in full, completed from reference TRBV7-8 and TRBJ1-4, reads GAGVSQSPRYKVAKRGQDVALRCDPISGHVSLFWYQQALGQGPEFLTYFQNEAQLDKSGLPSDRFFAERPEGSVSTLKIQRTQQEDSAVYLCASSSDRGDEKLFFGSGTQLSVL.

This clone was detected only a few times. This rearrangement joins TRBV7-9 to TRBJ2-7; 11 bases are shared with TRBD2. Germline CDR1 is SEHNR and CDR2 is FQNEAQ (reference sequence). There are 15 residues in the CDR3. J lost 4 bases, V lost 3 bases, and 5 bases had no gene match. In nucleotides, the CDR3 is TGTGCCAGCAGCTTTTTTCTAGCGGGGGGATACGAGCAGTACTTC. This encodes CASSFFLAGGYEQYF. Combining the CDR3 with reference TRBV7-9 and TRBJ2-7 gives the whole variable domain DTGVSQNPRHKITKRGQNVTFRCDPISEHNRLYWYRQTLGQGPEFLTYFQNEAQLEKSRLLSDRFSAERPKGSFSTLEIQRTEQGDSAMYLCASSFFLAGGYEQYFGPGTRLTVT.

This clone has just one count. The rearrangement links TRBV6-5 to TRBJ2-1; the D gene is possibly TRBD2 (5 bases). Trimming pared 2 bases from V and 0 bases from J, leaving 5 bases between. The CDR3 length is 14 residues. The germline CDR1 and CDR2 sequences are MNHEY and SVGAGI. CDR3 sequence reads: CASSYGSSYNEQFF. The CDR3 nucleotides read TGTGCCAGCAGTTACGGGAGCTCCTACAATGAGCAGTTCTTC.

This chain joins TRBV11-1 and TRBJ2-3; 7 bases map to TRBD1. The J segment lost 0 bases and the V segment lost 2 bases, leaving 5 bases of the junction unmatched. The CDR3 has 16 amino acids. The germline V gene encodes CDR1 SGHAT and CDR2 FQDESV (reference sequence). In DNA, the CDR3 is TGTGCCAGCAGCTTAAGGGCAGGGGGTAGCACAGATACGCAGTATTTT. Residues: CASSLRAGGSTDTQYF.